There are many counts of the clone carrying this T cell receptor (beta chain). Its antigen remains unidentified. This sample was taken from a study of T-cell reconstitution after alpha-beta-depleted transplantation in children. Whole-study findings and limits: Expanded clones from the graft, numbering several hundred, reportedly supplied alpha-beta T cells about two months after transplant. Some patients owed their high day-60 TCRbeta diversity to surviving recipient T cells and thymic progenitors.

The CDR3 loop spans 18 amino acids. TCRbeta library construction was performed incorporating unique molecular identifiers. TCRdb passed the PCR reads through MiXCR, listing each CDR3 protein once. Here the sample spans approximately 300,000 distinct CDR3 sequences, around 10% being singletons. This chain links TRBV21-1 with TRBJ2-7; the D call TRBD1 from the table was never checked on the DNA. TRBV21-1 is annotated as a pseudogene. The specimen comprised PBMCs, sampled before TCRalphabeta/CD19-depleted stem cell transplant. The TCR originated in a boy under two years old with acute myeloid leukemia, due to receive a stem cell transplant. CDR3 DNA sequence: TGTGCCAGCAGCAAAGCCCGGGACAGGGGCCCTCTTACCTACGAGCAGTACTTC. It yields the protein CASSKARDRGPLTYEQYF.